This entry features one T cell receptor (beta chain) sequence. Its antigen is currently not known. Base-call qualities are not available, and no considerably larger clone is one nucleotide away. The collaborating institutions used their own protocols to collect whole blood in K2EDTA tubes. For TCRbeta analysis, collaborator samples were shipped as frozen whole blood, as isolated PBMCs, or as DNA extracted from either sample type. V is clipped by 3 bases and J by 3 bases, and the sequence between their germline boundaries is 11 bases long. In the germline V gene, CDR1 corresponds to SQVTM and CDR2 to ANQGSEA. Counted from cysteine to phenylalanine, this CDR3 has 13 amino acids. CDR3 DNA only is kept here, 39 bases in frame from base 1. TCRbeta CDR3 regions were amplified from genomic DNA using the immunoSEQ Assay, a bias-controlled multiplex PCR. As for how the authors treated the data: Nucleated cell counts per sample were estimated from amplification of reference gene primers within the assay. To quantify the absolute abundance of each unique TCRbeta CDR3 rearrangement, sequence reads were collapsed and filtered. For each sample, productive Simpson clonality was calculated by taking the square root of Simpson's diversity index across productive rearrangements. Drawn from immuneACCESS, this table holds only the in-frame rearrangements with V and J called that TCRdb kept. Clones are partly lost; checked studies trace under half to an unresolved V gene and leave the rest unexplained. V and J calls and clone size are given by that table; D and trimming were obtained from the DNA. The sample yields 110,000 or so clones; roughly 84% were counted once. Under 9.5% of the sample is in the top ten clones.

The data were obtained in a study of blood T cell repertoires in COVID-19 (dated by TCRdb to the early 2020s). Describing the broader study: Samples covering the acute and convalescent phases of COVID-19 were provided by collaborators in the United States, Italy and Spain. The prospective study material was composed of cDNA or gDNA derived from T cells, B-cell-depleted T cells, or PBMCs. The dataset comprised deeply sampled blood TCRbeta repertoires from subjects exposed to, actively infected with, or recovered from COVID-19. A freely available public database, intended as a resource for researchers studying the immune response to SARS-CoV-2, is where the repertoires were released. The samples were drawn from the first 160 participants of the ongoing ImmuneRACE study and from more than 1,000 subjects provided by 6 global collaborators. Nearly every sample came with metadata listing a de-identified subject ID, COVID-19 status, age in years and sex. HLA class I and class II types, where available, came from metadata supplied by the sample provider rather than from assay-based typing. Findings and caveats that apply to the study as a whole: The quantity of clinical and demographic metadata differed by source and by participant and was supplied without curation.

The rearrangement combines TRBV29-1 with TRBJ1-2; TRBD1 could be the D gene, as 6 bases match. This TCR derives from a woman in her thirties or forties with acute or convalescent COVID-19. Source material: peripheral blood. The nucleotide sequence is TGCAGCGTTGATAACAGGGTCGACTATGGCTACACCTTC. Its protein is CSVDNRVDYGYTF.